The clone carrying this T cell receptor (beta chain) was seen a handful of times. What it recognizes is unknown. Germline CDR1 and CDR2: SNHLY and FYNNEI. This CDR3 has 14 amino acids. The sample is drawn from a study of cytomegalovirus exposure and HLA in healthy donors. Regarding the study as a whole: Productive status was seen about 90% or about 30% of the time for most TCR beta V segments in an earlier analysis.

PCR involved 60 Vbeta and 13 Jbeta primers. TCRdb's copy holds only in-frame clones and misses some; the assay was immunoSEQ multiplex PCR. Of around 210,000 clones in the sample, around 83% were seen once. The origin of this receptor is a girl aged 2 to 10 in good health and CMV-seronegative. The sample was PBMCs. The V gene is TRBV2, the J gene TRBJ2-7; TRBD1 aligns across 10 bases. The DNA end favors TRBJ2-5, so the J call may be wrong. The DNA for the CDR3 is TGTGCCAGCAGGGGGGACAGGGGCGGGGAGACCCAGTACTTC. Residues: CASRGDRGGETQYF.